These 27 T cell receptor beta chains were all obtained from the same sample, sequenced in a study of early T cells in non-severe SARS-CoV-2 infection. TCRdb reprocessed the 5' RACE reads with MiXCR, giving one entry per CDR3 protein. The sample contains 20,000 to 25,000 distinct CDR3 sequences, 5.7% of which appear only once. The material sequenced was whole blood, taken at baseline. Receptors were obtained from an adult who was a healthcare worker with PCR-confirmed SARS-CoV-2 infection or an uninfected control (not recorded which).

This clonotype was seen ten or more times. CDR3 coding DNA: TGCGCCAGCAGCCAAGGTCGGGGGGCGCATTCACCCCTCCACTTT. This codes for CASSQGRGAHSPLHF. This chain joins TRBV4-3 and TRBJ1-6; D may be TRBD1 (6 bases). V lost 1 base and J 8 bases, leaving 12 bases between the germline ends. This CDR3 is 15 amino acids long. The germline CDR1 and CDR2 sequences are LGHNA and YSLEER.

This clonotype was found a few times. The chain uses TRBV2 and TRBJ2-3; 8 bases fit TRBD2. Germline trimming cut 1 base from V and 1 base from J; bases unmatched to any gene: 1. This CDR3 has 15 amino acids. CDR1 SNHLY and CDR2 FYNNEI come from the germline V gene. The CDR3 here is CASSEVAGRTDTQYF. The CDR3 bases are TGTGCCAGCAGTGAAGTAGCGGGACGCACAGATACGCAGTATTTT.

This rearrangement joins TRBV6-2 or TRBV6-3 to TRBJ2-2, with D unresolved. The CDR3 is 13 amino acids. Germline V gene sequence: CDR1 MNHEY, CDR2 SVGEGT. V dropped 11 bases and J dropped 1 base, with 11 bases sitting between them. The chain's CDR3 is CAVRVENTGELFF. In DNA, the CDR3 is TGTGCCGTCCGAGTGGAGAACACCGGGGAGCTGTTTTTT.

Only a few counts were recorded for this clonotype. The junction departs from the called germline gene at one end, perhaps through a read error. The chain uses TRBV29-1 and TRBJ1-2; D gene ambiguous. The germline V gene has CDR1 SQVTM and CDR2 ANQGSEA. The CDR3 spans 10 residues. The CDR3: CSVEVKGYTF. The CDR3 DNA follows: TGCAGCGTCGAAGTGAAAGGCTACACCTTC.

There are many counts of this clonotype. The CDR3 reads CASGGGGGQPQHF. For the CDR3, the DNA is TGTGCCAGCGGAGGGGGGGGAGGTCAGCCCCAGCATTTT. V and J are TRBV6-6 and TRBJ1-5, with a tentative D call TRBD1 (6 bases). This CDR3 region has 13 residues. Per germline, CDR1 MNHNY and CDR2 SVGAGI (reference sequence). V lost 8 bases to trimming and J lost 6 bases, with 14 bases between them.

This clonotype was seen a few times. The CDR3 here is CASSPRLAEPNEQFF. CDR3 bases: TGTGCCAGCTCACCTAGACTAGCGGAACCCAATGAGCAGTTCTTC. The V and J genes are TRBV18 and TRBJ2-1; TRBD2 aligns across 9 bases. Germline V CDR1 and CDR2: KGHSH, LQKENI. This CDR3 region has 15 residues. Losses at the gene ends were 3 bases for V and 6 bases for J; bases not matched to a gene: 6.

This clonotype was counted ten times or more. This rearrangement joins TRBV4-1 to TRBJ2-2; D unclear. This CDR3 is built from 12 residues. The V gene lost 4 bases and the J gene lost 2 bases, with 2 bases spanning the gap. CDR1 is MGHRA, CDR2 YSYEKL, per germline. CDR3 nucleotide sequence: TGCGCCAGCAGCCCAAACACCGGGGAGCTGTTTTTT. Its translation is CASSPNTGELFF.

In this sample, this clonotype turned up many times. V is TRBV3-1 and J is TRBJ2-5; 9 positions match TRBD2. The V gene end was trimmed by 7 bases and the J gene end by 5 bases; junction bases not matched to a gene: 11. The CDR3 is made up of 15 amino acids. The germline V gene encodes CDR1 LGHDT and CDR2 YNNKEL (reference sequence). The CDR3 sequence is CASTLQGLAGETQYF. In DNA form, the CDR3 reads TGTGCCAGCACCCTCCAAGGGCTAGCGGGGGAGACCCAGTACTTC.

Ten or more counts support this clonotype. The V call is TRBV7-6, the J call TRBJ2-3; possibly TRBD2 for D (7 bases). Looked up from germline, CDR1 is SGHVS and CDR2 is FNYEAQ. The CDR3 loop spans 15 amino acids. Trimming left V 5 bases short and J 4 bases short, with 16 bases between. DNA for the CDR3: TGTGCCAGCAGCCCCTGGGGGGGCCTGGCAGATACGCAGTATTTT. The encoded protein is CASSPWGGLADTQYF.

This clonotype is medium-sized (0.01 to 0.1%) by share. The chain joins TRBV9 to TRBJ1-6; a weak D match, TRBD1 (5 bases). Germline V gives CDR1 SGDLS, CDR2 YYNGEE. The CDR3 runs 17 residues. The V and J ends lost 4 bases and 0 bases respectively, with 14 bases between them. Here the CDR3 DNA reads TGTGCCAGCAGCTTCAGGGAAGGGAGCTCCTATAATTCACCCCTCCACTTT. Translated, it gives CASSFREGSSYNSPLHF.

This chain links TRBV20-1 with TRBJ2-1; TRBD2 matches 12 bases. Trimming at V came to 4 bases and at J to 7 bases, leaving 8 bases not matched to a gene. The CDR3 length is 15 residues. Germline V gene lookup returns CDR1 DFQATT and CDR2 SNEGSKA (reference sequence). CDR3 amino acids: CSAIPLAGGPNEQFF. For the CDR3, the DNA is TGCAGTGCTATCCCTCTAGCGGGGGGGCCGAATGAGCAGTTCTTC.

This clonotype was recorded a few times. The chain carries TRBV2 and TRBJ2-7; D perhaps matches TRBD1 (5 bases). Trimming took off 10 bases at V and 2 bases at J, with 15 bases between the two ends. Germline V CDR1 and CDR2: SNHLY, FYNNEI. This CDR3 comprises 13 residues. The DNA of the CDR3 is TGTGCCAACCGACCGGACACAACCTACGAGCAGTACTTC. This sequence encodes CANRPDTTYEQYF.

J is TRBJ2-3 and V is TRBV5-1, with D perhaps being TRBD1 or TRBD2 (5 bases each). This CDR3 is built from 15 residues. Germline V CDR1 and CDR2: SGHRS, YFSETQ. The V gene lost 2 bases and the J gene lost 1 base, with 11 bases spanning the gap. CDR3 sequence reads: CASSFEGLRTDTQYF. CDR3 nucleotide sequence: TGCGCCAGCAGCTTTGAGGGGCTCCGCACAGATACGCAGTATTTT.

In this sample, this clonotype turned up many times. The chain carries TRBV19 and TRBJ2-7, with TRBD2 matching over 7 bases. The CDR3 consists of 14 residues. Germline CDR1 reads LNHDA; CDR2 reads SQIVND (reference sequence). The V segment lost 3 bases and the J segment 3 bases; nucleotides outside the gene matches: 5. The CDR3 spells CASSINPGGYEQYF. In nucleotides, the CDR3 is TGTGCCAGTAGTATTAACCCGGGAGGCTACGAGCAGTACTTC.

This clonotype ranks as medium-sized. This chain links TRBV9 with TRBJ1-5; 7 bases fit TRBD1. The junction had 2 bases not matched to a gene; V was cut back by 5 bases and J by 0 bases. This CDR3 has 14 amino acids. The V gene's germline CDR1 is SGDLS and CDR2 YYNGEE. CDR3 sequence reads: CASSKGASNQPQHF. For the CDR3, the DNA is TGTGCCAGCAGTAAGGGGGCTAGCAATCAGCCCCAGCATTTT.

This clonotype was seen repeatedly, ten times or more. The V gene is TRBV19, the J gene TRBJ2-1, with TRBD1 as a possible D gene (6 bases). V shed 6 bases and J shed 6 bases, with 15 bases lying between them. From germline, CDR1 is LNHDA and CDR2 SQIVND (reference sequence). CDR3 length: 14 amino acids. CDR3 in DNA: TGTGCCAGTAGGAAGGCCAGGGGTCTCAATGAGCAGTTCTTC. This encodes CASRKARGLNEQFF.

This clonotype was seen many times. The V call is TRBV7-2, the J call TRBJ2-7; 8 bases fit TRBD1. CDR1 and CDR2 from the germline V gene are SGHTA and FQGNSA. The CDR3 contains 15 residues. With V trimmed by 5 bases and J by 4 bases, 10 bases remained unmatched. CDR3 DNA sequence: TGTGCCAGCAGCCGGAGCCAGGGGGCAGGTTACGAGCAGTACTTC. This encodes CASSRSQGAGYEQYF.

CDR3 protein: CASSIVQGPHNSPLHF. CDR3 nucleotide sequence: TGTGCCAGCAGCATAGTCCAGGGGCCTCATAATTCACCCCTCCACTTT. The rearrangement uses TRBV7-8 and TRBJ1-6; D is possibly TRBD1 (6 bases). The CDR3 sequence is 16 residues long. The germline CDR1 and CDR2 sequences are SGHVS and FQNEAQ. V was clipped by 5 bases and J by 5 bases, with 16 bases between them.

The chain is built from TRBV20-1 and TRBJ1-2, with 7 positions matching TRBD1. The germline V gene has CDR1 DFQATT and CDR2 SNEGSKA (reference sequence). V trimming: 5 bases; J trimming: 8 bases; junction bases outside the gene matches: 11. This CDR3 is built from 13 residues. This chain's CDR3 is CSAHLIGGEGYTF. The CDR3 DNA is TGCAGTGCTCACCTTATAGGGGGCGAGGGCTACACCTTC.

This clonotype was counted many times. The CDR3 sequence is CASSFSTGGSWSYTF. CDR3 nucleotide sequence: TGTGCCAGCAGCTTCTCGACAGGGGGGAGTTGGAGCTACACCTTC. The V and J genes are TRBV5-5 and TRBJ1-2, with 9 bases aligning to TRBD1. The junction had 11 bases not matched to a gene; V was cut back by 2 bases and J by 9 bases. Germline V gene lookup returns CDR1 SGHKS and CDR2 YYEKEE (reference sequence). The CDR3 runs 15 residues.

Many counts were recorded for this clonotype. The chain recombines TRBV6-6 with TRBJ2-1, with a weak D call TRBD1 (6 bases). This CDR3 region has 17 residues. In germline, CDR1 is MNHNY, CDR2 SVGAGI (reference sequence). With 6 bases removed from V and 6 bases from J, the gap between germline ends came to 24 bases. The CDR3, as DNA: TGTGCCAGCAGCCCCCCCCAGACCGGGACAAGACCCAATGAGCAGTTCTTC. The encoded protein is CASSPPQTGTRPNEQFF.

The chain recombines TRBV2 with TRBJ1-5, with TRBD1 as a possible D gene (6 bases). V gave up 7 bases and J gave up 6 bases, with 13 bases separating them. Germline CDR1 is SNHLY and CDR2 is FYNNEI. The CDR3 is made up of 13 amino acids. The CDR3 here is CASTGTHSQPQHF. CDR3 nucleotide sequence: TGTGCCAGCACGGGGACACATAGTCAGCCCCAGCATTTT.

The sample holds many counts of this clonotype. The chain carries TRBV29-1 and TRBJ2-4; D is possibly TRBD1 (5 bases). CDR1 and CDR2 from the germline V gene are SQVTM and ANQGSEA. V lost 0 bases and J 1 base, leaving 13 bases between the germline ends. CDR3 length: 16 residues. The CDR3 sequence: CSVEEGRGLAKNIQYF. CDR3 bases: TGCAGCGTTGAAGAAGGAAGGGGCTTGGCCAAAAACATTCAGTACTTC.

This clonotype was picked up a small number of times. The gene calls are TRBV20-1 and TRBJ1-6; TRBD1 aligns across 7 bases. The trim removed 2 bases at V and 0 bases at J, leaving 1 base unmatched. The CDR3 has 15 amino acids. Per germline, CDR1 DFQATT and CDR2 SNEGSKA (reference sequence). As DNA, the CDR3 is TGCAGTGCTAGACCAGGGGGCTCCTATAATTCACCCCTCCACTTT. Translated: CSARPGGSYNSPLHF.

V usage is TRBV7-8 and J usage is TRBJ1-2; no reliable D call. This CDR3 has 16 residues. V was trimmed by 5 bases and J by 1 base, leaving 17 bases between them. Germline CDR1 SGHVS, CDR2 FQNEAQ. CDR3 in amino acids: CASSPSSHTINYGYTF. The CDR3 coding sequence is TGTGCCAGCAGCCCTTCCAGCCACACCATTAACTATGGCTACACCTTC.

Many counts were recorded for this clonotype. The chain employs TRBV12-3 or TRBV12-4 and TRBJ2-2, with TRBD1 matching 7 bases. The junction had 11 bases not matched to a gene; V was cut back by 6 bases and J by 7 bases. CDR3 size: 15 residues. The CDR3 nucleotides read TGTGCCAGCAGCTTATATGGGACAGCACACGGGGAGCTGTTTTTT. This translates into CASSLYGTAHGELFF.

The J gene is TRBJ2-2, the V gene TRBV20-1, with D perhaps TRBD1 (5 bases). The CDR3 runs 13 residues. CDR1 is DFQATT, CDR2 SNEGSKA, per germline (reference sequence). V was cut by 0 bases and J by 7 bases, with 9 bases left in between. For the CDR3, the DNA is TGCAGTGCTAGAGATCAACAGGACGGGGAGCTGTTTTTT. Protein: CSARDQQDGELFF.